The clone carrying this TCR beta chain was recorded only once. The CDR3 covers 14 residues. With 3 bases removed from V and 6 bases from J, the gap between germline ends came to 15 bases. Germline CDR1 reads SGHTA; CDR2 reads FQGNSA. These data belong to a study of shared clonotypes between healthy human individuals. Naive CD8 cells comprised CD45RO-negative, CCR7-positively selected cells, excluding terminally differentiated effector memory CD45RA+ cells. Researchers ran the assay at a deep level. Data came from immunoSEQ multiplex PCR; TCRdb stores just in-frame clones and leaves some out. The sample holds more than 550,000 clones, about 90% seen once.

This receptor was taken from a man aged 30-40 years in good health. The material sequenced was naive CD8+ T cells sorted from blood. The chain employs TRBV7-2 and TRBJ2-7; weak D call: TRBD2 (7 bases). CDR3 DNA sequence: TGTGCCAGCAGCTTCAATAGAGGGGGGGCCGAGCAGTACTTC. This gives the protein CASSFNRGGAEQYF.